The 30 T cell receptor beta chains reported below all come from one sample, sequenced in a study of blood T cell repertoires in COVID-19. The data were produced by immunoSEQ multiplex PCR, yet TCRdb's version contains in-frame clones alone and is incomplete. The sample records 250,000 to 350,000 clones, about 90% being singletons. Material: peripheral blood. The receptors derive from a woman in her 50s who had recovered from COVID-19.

In nucleotides, the CDR3 is TGTGCCATCAGTGAGTCGAGGGGGAACGGCTACGAGCAGTACTTC. Translating it yields CAISESRGNGYEQYF. The rearrangement joins TRBV10-3 to TRBJ2-7; possibly TRBD1 for D (6 bases). The CDR3 spans 15 residues. Trimming shortened V by 0 bases and J by 3 bases, and 12 bases separated the two germline ends. The germline CDR1 and CDR2 sequences are ENHRY and SYGVKD.

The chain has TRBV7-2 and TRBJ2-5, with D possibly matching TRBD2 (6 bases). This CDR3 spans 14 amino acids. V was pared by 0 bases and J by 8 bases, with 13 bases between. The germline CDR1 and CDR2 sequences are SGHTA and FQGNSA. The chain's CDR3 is CASSLAAGPQTQYF. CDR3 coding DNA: TGTGCCAGCAGCTTAGCAGCGGGCCCCCAAACCCAGTACTTC.

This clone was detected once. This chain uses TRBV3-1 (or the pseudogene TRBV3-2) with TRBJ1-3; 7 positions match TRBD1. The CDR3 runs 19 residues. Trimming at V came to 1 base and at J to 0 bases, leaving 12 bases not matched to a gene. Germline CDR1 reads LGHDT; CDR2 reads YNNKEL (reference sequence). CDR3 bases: TGTGCCAGCAGCCAAGTATTGTCCGAGACAGGGATCTCTGGAAACACCATATATTTT. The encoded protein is CASSQVLSETGISGNTIYF.

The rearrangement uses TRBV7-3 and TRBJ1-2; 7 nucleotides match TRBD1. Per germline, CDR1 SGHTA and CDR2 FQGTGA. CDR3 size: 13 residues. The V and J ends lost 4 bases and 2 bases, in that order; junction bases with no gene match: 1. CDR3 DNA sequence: TGTGCCAGCAGCTCACAGGGGAACTATGGCTACACCTTC. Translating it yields CASSSQGNYGYTF. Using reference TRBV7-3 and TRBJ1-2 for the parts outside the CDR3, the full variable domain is GAGVSQTPSNKVTEKGKYVELRCDPISGHTALYWYRQSLGQGPEFLIYFQGTGAADDSGLPNDRFFAVRPEGSVSTLKIQRTERGDSAVYLCASSSQGNYGYTFGSGTRLTVV.

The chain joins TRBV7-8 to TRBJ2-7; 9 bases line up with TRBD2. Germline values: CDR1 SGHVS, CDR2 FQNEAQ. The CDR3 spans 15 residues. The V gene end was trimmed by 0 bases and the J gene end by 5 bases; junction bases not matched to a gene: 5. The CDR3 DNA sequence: TGTGCCAGCAGCTTAGCGCGGGTAGCGGGGGACGAGCAGTACTTC. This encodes CASSLARVAGDEQYF.

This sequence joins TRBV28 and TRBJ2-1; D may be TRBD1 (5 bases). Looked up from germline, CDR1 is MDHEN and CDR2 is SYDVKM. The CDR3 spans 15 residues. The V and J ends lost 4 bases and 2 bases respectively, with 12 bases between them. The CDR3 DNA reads TGTGCCAGCAGTTCGACAGTCTCCGCCTACAATGAGCAGTTCTTC. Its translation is CASSSTVSAYNEQFF.

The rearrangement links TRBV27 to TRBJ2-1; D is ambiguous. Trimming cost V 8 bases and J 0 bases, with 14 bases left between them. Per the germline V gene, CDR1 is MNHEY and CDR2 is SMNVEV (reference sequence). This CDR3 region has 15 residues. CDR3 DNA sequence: TGTGCCAGCGGATCTCTGGAGAGCTCCTACAATGAGCAGTTCTTC. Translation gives CASGSLESSYNEQFF.

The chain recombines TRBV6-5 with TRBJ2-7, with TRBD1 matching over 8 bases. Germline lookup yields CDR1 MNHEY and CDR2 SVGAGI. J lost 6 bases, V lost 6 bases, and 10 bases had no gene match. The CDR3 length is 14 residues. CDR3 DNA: TGTGCCAGCAGGATAGGACAGGGTCTGGCCGAGCAGTACTTC. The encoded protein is CASRIGQGLAEQYF.

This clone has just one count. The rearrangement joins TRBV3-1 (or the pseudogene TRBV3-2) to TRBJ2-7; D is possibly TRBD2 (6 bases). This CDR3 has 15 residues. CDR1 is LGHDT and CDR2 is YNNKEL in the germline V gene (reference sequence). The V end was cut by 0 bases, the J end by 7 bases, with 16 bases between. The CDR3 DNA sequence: TGTGCCAGCAGCCAAGAAGGTAGCGGAGGCTATGAGCAGTACTTC. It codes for CASSQEGSGGYEQYF.

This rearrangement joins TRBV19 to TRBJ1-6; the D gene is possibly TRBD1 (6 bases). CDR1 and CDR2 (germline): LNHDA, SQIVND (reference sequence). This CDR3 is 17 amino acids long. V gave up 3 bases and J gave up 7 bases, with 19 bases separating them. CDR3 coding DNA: TGTGCCAGTAGTATGTCCGCTCCAGGGGTTGGGAATTCACCCCTCCACTTT. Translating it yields CASSMSAPGVGNSPLHF.

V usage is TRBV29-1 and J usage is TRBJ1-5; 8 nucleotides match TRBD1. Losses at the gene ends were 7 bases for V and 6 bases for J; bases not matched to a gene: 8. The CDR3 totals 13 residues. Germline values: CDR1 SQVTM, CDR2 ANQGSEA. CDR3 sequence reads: CSAETGGGQPQHF. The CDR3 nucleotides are TGCAGCGCCGAAACAGGGGGGGGTCAGCCCCAGCATTTT.

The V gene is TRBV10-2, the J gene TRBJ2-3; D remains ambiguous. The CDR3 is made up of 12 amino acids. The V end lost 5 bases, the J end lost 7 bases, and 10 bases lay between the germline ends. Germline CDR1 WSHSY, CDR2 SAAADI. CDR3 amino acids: CASSLGVHTQYF. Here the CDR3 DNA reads TGCGCCAGCAGTCTCGGAGTACATACGCAGTATTTT.

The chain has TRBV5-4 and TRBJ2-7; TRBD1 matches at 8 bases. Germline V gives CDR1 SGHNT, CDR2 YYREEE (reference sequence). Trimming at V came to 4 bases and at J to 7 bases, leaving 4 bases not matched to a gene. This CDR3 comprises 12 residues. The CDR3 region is CASSKQGGEQYF. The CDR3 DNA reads TGTGCCAGCAGCAAACAGGGGGGAGAGCAGTACTTC.

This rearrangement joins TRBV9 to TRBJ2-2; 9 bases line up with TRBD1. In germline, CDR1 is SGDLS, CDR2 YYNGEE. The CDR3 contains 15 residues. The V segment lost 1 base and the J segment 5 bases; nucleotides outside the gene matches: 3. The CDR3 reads CASSVKDRGTGELFF. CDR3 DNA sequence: TGTGCCAGCAGCGTAAAGGACAGGGGTACCGGGGAGCTGTTTTTT.

The CDR3 coding sequence is TGTGCCAGTAGATCCTCGAAGCTAGCGGGAGTTTATGGGGAAGATACGCAGTATTTT. It codes for CASRSSKLAGVYGEDTQYF. The gene calls are TRBV19 and TRBJ2-3; 10 bases are a match to TRBD2. This CDR3 spans 19 amino acids. J was trimmed by 5 bases and V by 6 bases; bases with no gene match: 20. In germline, CDR1 is LNHDA, CDR2 SQIVND (reference sequence).

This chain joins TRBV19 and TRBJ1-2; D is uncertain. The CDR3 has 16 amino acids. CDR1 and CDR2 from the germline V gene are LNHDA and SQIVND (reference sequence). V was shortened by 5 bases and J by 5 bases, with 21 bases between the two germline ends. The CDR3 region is CASSSLATMLSYGYTF. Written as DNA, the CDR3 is TGTGCCAGTAGTTCGTTGGCGACAATGCTGAGTTATGGCTACACCTTC. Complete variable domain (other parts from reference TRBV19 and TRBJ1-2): DGGITQSPKYLFRKEGQNVTLSCEQNLNHDAMYWYRQDPGQGLRLIYYSQIVNDFQKGDIAEGYSVSREKKESFPLTVTSAQKNPTAFYLCASSSLATMLSYGYTFGSGTRLTVV.

CDR3 region: CASSPRTGHTEAFF. CDR3 nucleotides: TGTGCCAGCAGCCCGAGGACAGGGCACACTGAAGCTTTCTTT. The chain links TRBV6-2 or TRBV6-3 to TRBJ1-1; 8 bases map to TRBD1. Germline values: CDR1 MNHEY, CDR2 SVGEGT. CDR3 length equals 14 residues. V dropped 6 bases and J dropped 3; count of bases not matched to a gene: 6.

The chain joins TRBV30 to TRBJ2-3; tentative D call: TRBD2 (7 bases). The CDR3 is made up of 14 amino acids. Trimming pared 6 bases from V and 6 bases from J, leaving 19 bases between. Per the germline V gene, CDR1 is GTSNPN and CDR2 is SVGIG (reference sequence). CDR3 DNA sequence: TGTGCCTGTGTAGGGGGAGGGCTTTCGGATACGCAGTATTTT. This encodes CACVGGGLSDTQYF.

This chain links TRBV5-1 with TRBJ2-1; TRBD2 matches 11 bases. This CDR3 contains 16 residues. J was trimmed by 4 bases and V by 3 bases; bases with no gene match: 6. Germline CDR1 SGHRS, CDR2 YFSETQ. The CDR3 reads CASSSSLAGAYNEQFF. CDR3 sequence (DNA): TGCGCCAGCAGCTCTTCACTAGCGGGGGCATACAATGAGCAGTTCTTC.

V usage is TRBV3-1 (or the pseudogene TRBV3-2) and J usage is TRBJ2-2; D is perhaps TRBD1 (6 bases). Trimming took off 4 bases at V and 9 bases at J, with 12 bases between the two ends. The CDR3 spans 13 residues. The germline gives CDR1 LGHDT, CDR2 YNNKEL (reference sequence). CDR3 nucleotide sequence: TGTGCCAGCAGCCGCGACAGGCGGCGGGAGCTGTTTTTT. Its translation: CASSRDRRRELFF.

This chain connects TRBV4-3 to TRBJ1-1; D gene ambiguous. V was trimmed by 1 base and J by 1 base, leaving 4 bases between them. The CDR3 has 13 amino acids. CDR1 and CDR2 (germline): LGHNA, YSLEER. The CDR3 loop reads CASSQGENTEAFF. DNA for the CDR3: TGCGCCAGCAGCCAAGGAGAGAACACTGAAGCTTTCTTT.

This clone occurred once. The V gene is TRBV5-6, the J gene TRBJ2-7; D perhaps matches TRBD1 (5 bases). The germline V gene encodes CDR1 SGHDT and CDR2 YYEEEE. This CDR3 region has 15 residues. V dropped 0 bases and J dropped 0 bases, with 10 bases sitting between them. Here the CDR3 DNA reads TGTGCCAGCAGCTTGGCAGGGAATCCCTCCTACGAGCAGTACTTC. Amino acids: CASSLAGNPSYEQYF.

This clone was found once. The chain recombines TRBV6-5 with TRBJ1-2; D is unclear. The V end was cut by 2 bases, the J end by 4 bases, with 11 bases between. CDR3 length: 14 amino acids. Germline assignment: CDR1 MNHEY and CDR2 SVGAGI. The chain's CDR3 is CASSYGVGSYGYTF. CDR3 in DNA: TGTGCCAGCAGTTACGGTGTAGGGAGCTATGGCTACACCTTC.

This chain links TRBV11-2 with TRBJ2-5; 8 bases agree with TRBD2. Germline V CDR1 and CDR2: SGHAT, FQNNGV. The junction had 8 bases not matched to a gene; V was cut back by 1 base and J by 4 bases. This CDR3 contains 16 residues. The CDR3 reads CASSLGSAGAGETQYF. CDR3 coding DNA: TGTGCCAGCAGCTTAGGGTCAGCGGGGGCTGGAGAGACCCAGTACTTC.

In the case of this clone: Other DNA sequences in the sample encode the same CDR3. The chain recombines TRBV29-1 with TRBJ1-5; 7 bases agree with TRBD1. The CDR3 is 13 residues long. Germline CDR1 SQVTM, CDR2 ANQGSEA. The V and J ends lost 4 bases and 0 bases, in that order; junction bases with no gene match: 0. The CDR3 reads CSVGQGSNQPQHF. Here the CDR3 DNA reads TGCAGCGTTGGACAGGGTAGCAATCAGCCCCAGCATTTT.

This CDR3 is CASSLLPSGSTDTQYF. CDR3 sequence (DNA): TGTGCCAGCAGCTTACTCCCTAGCGGGAGCACAGATACGCAGTATTTT. The J gene is TRBJ2-3, the V gene TRBV7-2; 8 positions agree with TRBD2. CDR3 length: 16 residues. Trimming cost V 2 bases and J 0 bases; bases outside gene matches: 4. Germline CDR1 SGHTA, CDR2 FQGNSA. The variable domain in full, completed from reference TRBV7-2 and TRBJ2-3, reads GAGVSQSPSNKVTEKGKDVELRCDPISGHTALYWYRQSLGQGLEFLIYFQGNSAPDKSGLPSDRFSAERTGGSVSTLTIQRTQQEDSAVYLCASSLLPSGSTDTQYFGPGTRLTVL.

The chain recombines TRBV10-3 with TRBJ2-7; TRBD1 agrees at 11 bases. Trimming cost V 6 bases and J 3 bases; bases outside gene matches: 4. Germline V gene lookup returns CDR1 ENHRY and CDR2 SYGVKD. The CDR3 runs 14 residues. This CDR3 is CAISQGTGGYEQYF. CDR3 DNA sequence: TGTGCCATCAGCCAAGGGACAGGGGGCTACGAGCAGTACTTC.

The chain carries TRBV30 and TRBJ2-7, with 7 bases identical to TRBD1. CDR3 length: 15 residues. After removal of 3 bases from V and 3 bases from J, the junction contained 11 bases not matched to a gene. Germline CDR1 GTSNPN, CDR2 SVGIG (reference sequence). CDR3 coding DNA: TGTGCCTGGAGCCTCGGACAGGAAGTCTTCTACGAGCAGTACTTC. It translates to CAWSLGQEVFYEQYF.

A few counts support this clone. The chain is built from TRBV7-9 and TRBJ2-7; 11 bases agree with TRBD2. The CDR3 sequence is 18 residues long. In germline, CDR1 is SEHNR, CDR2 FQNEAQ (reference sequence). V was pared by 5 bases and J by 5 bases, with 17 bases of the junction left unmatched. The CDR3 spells CASSHTEPTSGKGHEQYF. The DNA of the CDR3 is TGTGCCAGCAGCCATACGGAGCCGACTAGCGGGAAAGGGCACGAGCAGTACTTC. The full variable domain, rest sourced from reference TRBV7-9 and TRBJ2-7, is DTGVSQNPRHKITKRGQNVTFRCDPISEHNRLYWYRQTLGQGPEFLTYFQNEAQLEKSRLLSDRFSAERPKGSFSTLEIQRTEQGDSAMYLCASSHTEPTSGKGHEQYFGPGTRLTVT.

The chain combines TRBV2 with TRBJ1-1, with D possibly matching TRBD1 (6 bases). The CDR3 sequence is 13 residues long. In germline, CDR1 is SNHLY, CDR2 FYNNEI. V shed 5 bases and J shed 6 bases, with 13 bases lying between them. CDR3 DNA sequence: TGTGCCAGCAGTCTGGACAGTACGGCTGAAGCTTTCTTT. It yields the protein CASSLDSTAEAFF.